This entry describes one TCR beta chain. The clone's antigen remains unknown. No qualities accompany the bases; no much larger clone lies one base away. CDR1 and CDR2, looked up from the germline V gene, are MNHEY and SVGAGI. The CDR3 goes from the cysteine to the phenylalanine over 15 residues. The CDR3 DNA has 45 bases and is translated from base 1. V and J are truncated by 9 bases and 4 bases respectively, leaving an intervening sequence of 21 bases. In this study, sorted CD4+ and CD8+ T cells from the blood of healthy subjects and of severe aplastic anemia patients had their TCR repertoires deep-sequenced. Ficoll-Paque density gradient centrifugation was used to isolate peripheral blood mononuclear cells. Before DNA was extracted, CD4+ and CD8+ T cells were sorted using either FACS or magnetic beads. Genomic DNA served as template for TCR beta VDJ combination and CDR3 sequence profiling. An Illumina HiSeq 2000 was used for TCR repertoire sequencing. The study's processing was this. TRBV/TRBJ rearrangement plots, CDR3 size and DJ length profiles, and Simpson's diversity index were used to evaluate the repertoires. Whichever DNA sequence was most abundant in the deep sequencing data was defined as the immunodominant clone. CDR3 amino acid sequences were screened for sharing across subjects and were compared with published repertoires and the VDJdb database. TCRdb reprocessing: public reads trimmed at Q25 with fastp, clones called with MiXCR, in-frame beta chains kept. Every entry covers one CDR3 protein and lists the most common genes and DNA from its rows. These V and J calls originate from TCRdb's pipeline instead of the authors' own analysis. In all, the sample holds just over 400,000 distinct CDR3 sequences, and about two thirds of those were seen once. Together, the top ten hold approximately 3.9% of the sample.

The record originates from a study of CD8+CD57+ T cells in acquired aplastic anemia (dated by TCRdb to 2017 to 2018). Broadly, across the study: On average, sorted CD4+ and CD8+ cells yielded around 3.4 ug of extracted DNA, with a range of roughly 0.17 to 27.4 ug. For healthy donor samples, the average read count was about 9.8 million for CD4+ cells and 11 million to 14 million for CD8+ cells. The research as a whole found: Between patients and healthy controls, no significant difference in CD8+ Simpson's diversity was found (P=0.060). Although around 30 CD8+ CDR3 sequences were shared by patients and controls, these sequences appeared highly expressed in patients and within the immunodominant clones of patients.

The origin of this receptor is a human donor in good health, serving as a control. The sample was sorted CD4+, CD8+, or CD8+CD57+ T cells (not recorded which) from PBMCs. The V gene is TRBV6-5 and the J gene is TRBJ2-5; perhaps TRBD2 is the D gene, with 7 bases matching. The bases read TGTGCCAGTCGGGATTTCCAGGGGAGGGGAGAGACCCAGTACTTC. Translated, it gives CASRDFQGRGETQYF.